This T cell receptor (beta chain) was retrieved from a study of CD8 T cells in Susac syndrome. TCR beta sequences were obtained from blood CD8+ and CD4+ T cells. Roughly 0.45 to 1 ug RNA was reverse transcribed with random hexamers. Using its own MiXCR run on the immunoSEQ multiplex PCR reads, TCRdb lists one record per CDR3 protein. Among fewer than 150,000 distinct CDR3 sequences, just under 95% were seen once, and the ten largest hold roughly 0.088%. The CDR3 length is 15 residues. Looked up from germline, CDR1 is KGHSH and CDR2 is LQKENI. Trimming removed 2 bases from V and 4 bases from J; junction bases left unmatched: 4.

The receptor's source is a human donor with multiple sclerosis. The chain recombines TRBV18 with TRBJ1-2; 10 bases are a match to TRBD1. The sequencing input was CD4+ T cells from PBMCs. This chain's CDR3 is CASSPDRGQGYGYTF. The CDR3 DNA sequence: TGTGCCAGCTCACCAGACAGGGGGCAAGGCTATGGCTACACCTTC.